This entry features one TCR beta chain sequence. Its antigen is not identified. The PCR ran on 60 Vbeta and 13 Jbeta primers. Using immunoSEQ multiplex PCR, the repertoire was profiled, and TCRdb retains in-frame clones only, with some absent. Of around 180,000 clones in the sample, over 75% were seen once. The data are from a study of cytomegalovirus exposure and HLA in healthy donors. Broader study findings: When analyzed later, a missense DCLRE1C variant was found to be linked to TCR beta V- and J-gene trimming.

Per the germline V gene, CDR1 is MNHEY and CDR2 is SMNVEV (reference sequence). V lost 2 bases and J lost 8, with 12 bases in between. CDR3 length: 14 residues. This TCR was recovered from a woman between 45 and 60 years old in good health and CMV-seronegative. The V gene is TRBV27, the J gene TRBJ1-4; D remains unclear. Sequencing was done on a sample of PBMCs. CDR3: CASSLRRAGEKLFF. CDR3 nucleotides: TGTGCCAGCAGTTTAAGGAGGGCCGGGGAAAAACTGTTTTTT.